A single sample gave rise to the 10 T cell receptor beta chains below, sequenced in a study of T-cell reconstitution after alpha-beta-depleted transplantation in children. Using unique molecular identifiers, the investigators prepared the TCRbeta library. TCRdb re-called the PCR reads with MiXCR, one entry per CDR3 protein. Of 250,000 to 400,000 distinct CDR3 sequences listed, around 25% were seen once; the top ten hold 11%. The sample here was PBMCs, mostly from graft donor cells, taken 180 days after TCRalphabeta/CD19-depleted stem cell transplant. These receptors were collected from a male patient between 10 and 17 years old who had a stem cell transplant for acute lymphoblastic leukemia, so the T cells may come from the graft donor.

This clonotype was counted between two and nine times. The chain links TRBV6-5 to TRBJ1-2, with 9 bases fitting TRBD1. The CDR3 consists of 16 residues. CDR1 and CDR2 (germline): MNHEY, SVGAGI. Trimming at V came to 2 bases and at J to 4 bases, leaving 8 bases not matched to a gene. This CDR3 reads CASSYTAGTGIYGYTF. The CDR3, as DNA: TGTGCCAGCAGTTACACTGCCGGGACAGGGATCTATGGCTACACCTTC.

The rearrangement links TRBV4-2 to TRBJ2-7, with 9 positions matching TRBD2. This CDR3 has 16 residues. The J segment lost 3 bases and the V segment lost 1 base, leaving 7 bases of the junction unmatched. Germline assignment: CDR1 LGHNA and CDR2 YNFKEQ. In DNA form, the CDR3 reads TGTGCCAGCAGCCAAGGATTACTAGCGGGTGGCTACGAGCAGTACTTC. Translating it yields CASSQGLLAGGYEQYF.

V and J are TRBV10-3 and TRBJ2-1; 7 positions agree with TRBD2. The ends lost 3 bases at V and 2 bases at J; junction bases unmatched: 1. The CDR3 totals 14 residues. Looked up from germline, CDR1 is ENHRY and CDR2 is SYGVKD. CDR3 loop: CAISELATYNEQFF. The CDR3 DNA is TGTGCCATCAGTGAACTAGCGACCTACAATGAGCAGTTCTTC.

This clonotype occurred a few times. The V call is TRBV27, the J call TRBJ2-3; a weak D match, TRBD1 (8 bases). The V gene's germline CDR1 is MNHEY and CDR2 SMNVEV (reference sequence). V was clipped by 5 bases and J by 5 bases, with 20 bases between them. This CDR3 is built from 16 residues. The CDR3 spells CASSITGGGGIDTQYF. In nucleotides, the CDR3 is TGTGCCAGCAGTATCACAGGGGGAGGGGGAATAGATACGCAGTATTTT.

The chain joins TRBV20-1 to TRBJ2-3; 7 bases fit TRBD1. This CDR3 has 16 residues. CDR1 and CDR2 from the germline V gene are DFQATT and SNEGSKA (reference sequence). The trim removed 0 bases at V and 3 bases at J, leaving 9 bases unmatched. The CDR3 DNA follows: TGCAGTGCTAGAGATGTAGACAGGGCTTTTACAGATACGCAGTATTTT. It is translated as CSARDVDRAFTDTQYF.

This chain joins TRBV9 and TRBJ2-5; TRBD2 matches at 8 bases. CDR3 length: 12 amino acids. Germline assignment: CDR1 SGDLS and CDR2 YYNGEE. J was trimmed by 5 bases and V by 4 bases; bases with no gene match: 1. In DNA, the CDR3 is TGTGCCAGCAGCCGACTAGCGGAGACCCAGTACTTC. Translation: CASSRLAETQYF. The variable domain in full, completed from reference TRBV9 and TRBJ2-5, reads DSGVTQTPKHLITATGQRVTLRCSPRSGDLSVYWYQQSLDQGLQFLIQYYNGEERAKGNILERFSAQQFPDLHSELNLSSLELGDSALYFCASSRLAETQYFGPGTRLLVL.

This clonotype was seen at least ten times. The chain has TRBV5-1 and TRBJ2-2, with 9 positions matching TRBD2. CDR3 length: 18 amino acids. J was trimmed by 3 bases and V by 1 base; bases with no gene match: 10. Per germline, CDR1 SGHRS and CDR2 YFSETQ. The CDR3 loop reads CASSLSLIAGADTGELFF. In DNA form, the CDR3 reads TGCGCCAGCAGCTTGTCCCTAATAGCGGGAGCGGACACCGGGGAGCTGTTTTTT.

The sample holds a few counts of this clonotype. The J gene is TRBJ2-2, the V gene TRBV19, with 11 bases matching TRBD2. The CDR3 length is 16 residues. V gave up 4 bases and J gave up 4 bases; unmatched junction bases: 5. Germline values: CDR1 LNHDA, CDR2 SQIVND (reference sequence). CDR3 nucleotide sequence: TGTGCCAGTAGTAGTAGCGGGAGGGTTGCCACCGGGGAGCTGTTTTTT. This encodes CASSSSGRVATGELFF.

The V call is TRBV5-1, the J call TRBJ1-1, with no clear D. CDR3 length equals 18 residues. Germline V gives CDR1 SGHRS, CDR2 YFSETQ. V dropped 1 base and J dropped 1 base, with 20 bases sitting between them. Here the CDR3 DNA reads TGCGCCAGCAGCTTGAAAATGGTTGGGAGTTCTACGAACACTGAAGCTTTCTTT. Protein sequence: CASSLKMVGSSTNTEAFF.

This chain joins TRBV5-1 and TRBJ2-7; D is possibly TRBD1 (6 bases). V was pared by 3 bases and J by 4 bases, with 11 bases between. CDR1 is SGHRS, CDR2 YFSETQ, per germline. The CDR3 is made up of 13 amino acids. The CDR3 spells CASSSGTLYEQYF. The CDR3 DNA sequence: TGCGCCAGCAGCTCGGGGACATTGTACGAGCAGTACTTC.